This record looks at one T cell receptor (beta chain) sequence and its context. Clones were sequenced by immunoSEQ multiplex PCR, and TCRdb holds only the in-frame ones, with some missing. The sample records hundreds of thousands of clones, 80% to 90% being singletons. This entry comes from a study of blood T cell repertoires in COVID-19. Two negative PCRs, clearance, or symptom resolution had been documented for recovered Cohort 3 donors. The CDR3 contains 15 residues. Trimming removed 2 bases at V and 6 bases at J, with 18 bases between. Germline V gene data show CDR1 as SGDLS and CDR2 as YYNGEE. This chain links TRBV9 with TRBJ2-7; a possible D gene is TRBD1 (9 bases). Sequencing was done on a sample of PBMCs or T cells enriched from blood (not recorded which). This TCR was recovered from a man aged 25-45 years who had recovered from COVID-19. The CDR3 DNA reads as TGTGCCAGCAGCGTTAGCGGGACAGGGAGGCGCGAGCAGTACTTC. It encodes CASSVSGTGRREQYF.